The source of this TCR beta chain is a study of blood T cell repertoires in COVID-19. Study context: The samples span acute and convalescent COVID-19 from the United States, Italy and Spain. Sources were T cells, B-cell-depleted T cells, or PBMCs; the material itself was cDNA or gDNA.

Trimming took 3 bases from V and 6 from J, leaving 12 bases between them. The length of the CDR3 is 14 residues. In germline, CDR1 is LNHDA, CDR2 SQIVND (reference sequence). This clone was seen only once. Patients of the Seattle cohort, enrolled during active infection, were followed longitudinally. Methods used by the authors: How many nucleated cells were present was estimated from reference gene primer amplification. The table came from immunoSEQ multiplex PCR; TCRdb's copy has only in-frame clones and leaves some out. V and J calls and clone size are as listed in that table; D and trimming were resolved from the DNA. The repertoire holds roughly 57,000 clones, with 80% as singletons.

This TCR came from a man in his thirties or forties with COVID-19, enrolled during active disease. Sequencing used peripheral blood. The genes are TRBV19 and TRBJ2-1; D is perhaps TRBD2 (5 bases). CDR3 region: CASSILLGSNEQFF. As DNA, the CDR3 is TGTGCCAGTAGTATTCTACTAGGGTCCAATGAGCAGTTCTTC.